Sequencing of this T cell receptor beta chain was carried out in a study of blood T cell repertoires in COVID-19. Study information: The United States, Italy and Spain provided the acute and convalescent COVID-19 samples. From T cells, B-cell-depleted T cells, or PBMCs came the material, which was cDNA or gDNA.

The J segment lost 8 bases and the V segment lost 0 bases, leaving 9 bases of the junction unmatched. The CDR3 extends over 16 amino acids. Germline V gene sequence: CDR1 SGHTA, CDR2 FQGNSA. Per the original methods: Estimation of nucleated cell counts relied on the amplification of reference gene primers. Method: immunoSEQ multiplex PCR; TCRdb's copy keeps in-frame clones and lacks some. V and J calls and clone size are copied from that table; D and trimming were computed from the DNA. The data hold 15,000 or so clones, with about nine tenths observed a single time. This chain connects TRBV7-2 to TRBJ1-5, with TRBD1 matching over 8 bases. Source material: peripheral blood. The sequence derives from a human donor in a cohort sampled during active COVID-19. The CDR3 protein is CASSLALTGEEKPQHF. CDR3 in DNA: TGTGCCAGCAGCTTAGCGCTGACAGGGGAAGAGAAGCCCCAGCATTTT.